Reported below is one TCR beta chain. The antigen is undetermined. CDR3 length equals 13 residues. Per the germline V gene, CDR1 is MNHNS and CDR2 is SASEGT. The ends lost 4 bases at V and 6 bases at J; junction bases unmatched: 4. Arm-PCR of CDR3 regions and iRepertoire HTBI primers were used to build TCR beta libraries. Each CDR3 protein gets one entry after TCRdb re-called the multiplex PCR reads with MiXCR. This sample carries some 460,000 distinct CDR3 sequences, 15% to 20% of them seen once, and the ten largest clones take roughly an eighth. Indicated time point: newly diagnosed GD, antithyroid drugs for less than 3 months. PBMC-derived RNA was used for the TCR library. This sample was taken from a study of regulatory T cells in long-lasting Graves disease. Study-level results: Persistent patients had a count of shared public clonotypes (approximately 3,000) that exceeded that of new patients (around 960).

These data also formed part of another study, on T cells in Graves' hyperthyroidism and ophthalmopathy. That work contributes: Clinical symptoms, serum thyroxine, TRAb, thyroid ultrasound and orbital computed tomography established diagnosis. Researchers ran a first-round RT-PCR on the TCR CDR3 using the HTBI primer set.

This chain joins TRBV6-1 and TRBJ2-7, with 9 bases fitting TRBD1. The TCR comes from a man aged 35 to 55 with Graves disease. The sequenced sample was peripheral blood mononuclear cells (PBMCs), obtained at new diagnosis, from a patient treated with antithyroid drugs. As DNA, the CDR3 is TGTGCCAGCAGTGTCGGGACAGGGTTCGAGCAGTACTTC. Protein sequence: CASSVGTGFEQYF.